A single sample is the source of the 18 T cell receptor beta chains below, sequenced in a study of T-cell reconstitution after alpha-beta-depleted transplantation in children. During its preparation, the TCRbeta library received unique molecular identifiers. TCRdb passed the PCR reads through MiXCR, listing each CDR3 protein once. The sample has approximately 500,000 distinct CDR3 sequences; over 9.5% are singletons. Sequenced material: PBMCs, taken before TCRalphabeta/CD19-depleted stem cell transplant. These receptors were taken from a child aged 2 to 10 with inherited bone marrow failure, due to receive a stem cell transplant.

This chain connects TRBV7-9 to TRBJ1-6; D is ambiguous. CDR3 length equals 13 residues. Trimming took 7 bases from V and 6 from J, leaving 10 bases between them. CDR1 and CDR2 from the germline V gene are SEHNR and FQNEAQ (reference sequence). CDR3 region: CASTLVGNSPLHF. The CDR3 DNA is TGTGCCAGCACCCTCGTGGGTAATTCACCCCTCCACTTT.

In its sample, this clonotype was seen many times. The chain has TRBV5-6 and TRBJ2-3, with 9 bases that match TRBD2. The germline CDR1 and CDR2 sequences are SGHDT and YYEEEE. After removal of 5 bases from V and 0 bases from J, the junction contained 4 bases not matched to a gene. The CDR3 is made up of 15 amino acids. CDR3 in amino acids: CASRRLAVSTDTQYF. The CDR3 nucleotides read TGTGCCAGCAGGAGACTAGCGGTTAGCACAGATACGCAGTATTTT. The full variable domain, its missing parts supplied by reference TRBV5-6 and TRBJ2-3, is DAGVTQSPTHLIKTRGQQVTLRCSPKSGHDTVSWYQQALGQGPQFIFQYYEEEERQRGNFPDRFSGHQFPNYSSELNVNALLLGDSALYLCASRRLAVSTDTQYFGPGTRLTVL.

This clonotype was seen more than once but under ten times. The chain uses TRBV7-9 and TRBJ2-7; 10 bases line up with TRBD2. The CDR3 is 16 amino acids. Trimming cost V 1 base and J 5 bases; bases outside gene matches: 8. Germline loops: CDR1 SEHNR, CDR2 FQNEAQ (reference sequence). CDR3 residues: CASSLGVVAGGHEQYF. As DNA, the CDR3 is TGTGCCAGCAGCTTAGGAGTGGTAGCGGGAGGCCACGAGCAGTACTTC.

This chain links TRBV6-5 with TRBJ2-1; 7 bases map to TRBD1. CDR3 length equals 12 residues. V shed 5 bases and J 10 bases; nucleotides not matched to a gene: 5. The germline V gene has CDR1 MNHEY and CDR2 SVGAGI. DNA for the CDR3: TGTGCCAGCAGTCTGGGACAGATCGAGCAGTTCTTC. Translation gives CASSLGQIEQFF.

The genes are TRBV6-5 and TRBJ2-7; 8 bases line up with TRBD1. This CDR3 is 14 amino acids long. Germline-derived CDR1 and CDR2 are MNHEY and SVGAGI. J was trimmed by 8 bases and V by 6 bases; bases with no gene match: 12. The CDR3 is CASSFGQGGWKQYF. The DNA of the CDR3 is TGTGCCAGCAGCTTCGGACAGGGAGGTTGGAAGCAGTACTTC.

This clonotype occurred many times. The rearrangement uses TRBV11-2 and TRBJ2-3; unclear D gene. Germline assignment: CDR1 SGHAT and CDR2 FQNNGV. The CDR3 extends over 13 amino acids. V lost 3 bases, J lost 5 bases, and 9 bases lay in between. This CDR3 is CASSLRPVDTQYF. CDR3 in DNA: TGTGCCAGCAGCTTGAGACCGGTAGATACGCAGTATTTT.

This clonotype was seen a handful of times. The V call is TRBV7-8, the J call TRBJ2-3, with D unclear. There are 13 residues in the CDR3. Per germline, CDR1 SGHVS and CDR2 FQNEAQ. Trimming took 3 bases from V and 2 from J, leaving 6 bases between them. DNA of the CDR3: TGTGCCAGCAGCTTCTCACCCACAGATACGCAGTATTTT. Protein: CASSFSPTDTQYF.

This clonotype has a count of ten or more. The chain couples TRBV27 to TRBJ2-2; maybe TRBD1 (6 bases). The germline CDR1 and CDR2 sequences are MNHEY and SMNVEV (reference sequence). V lost 1 base to trimming and J lost 6 bases, with 9 bases between them. CDR3 length: 14 amino acids. CDR3: CASSLFSGAGELFF. CDR3 coding DNA: TGTGCCAGCAGTTTATTTTCAGGGGCCGGGGAGCTGTTTTTT.

This clonotype occurred many times. This sequence joins TRBV3-1 and TRBJ2-1; TRBD2 aligns across 8 bases. V lost 3 bases, J lost 0 bases, and 7 bases stayed unmatched. The CDR3 is 17 residues long. Germline V gives CDR1 LGHDT, CDR2 YNNKEL (reference sequence). CDR3 region: CASSQRSGTSSYNEQFF. The DNA for the CDR3 is TGTGCCAGCAGCCAGCGATCCGGGACTAGCTCCTACAATGAGCAGTTCTTC.

This clonotype was seen many times. The CDR3 DNA is TGTGCCATCAGCCAGGGACTAGCGGGTGCTTCGTATGTCTACAATGAGCAGTTCTTC. Encoded protein: CAISQGLAGASYVYNEQFF. J is TRBJ2-1 and V is TRBV10-3; the match to TRBD2 covers 12 bases. CDR3 length: 19 amino acids. V shed 6 bases and J 3 bases; nucleotides not matched to a gene: 15. Germline V gene lookup returns CDR1 ENHRY and CDR2 SYGVKD.

Concerning this clonotype itself: A much larger clone lies a single base off, so this may be a read error. This CDR3 reads CASRQGLAGAYEQYF. CDR3 nucleotide sequence: TGTGCCAGCAGACAGGGACTAGCGGGAGCCTACGAGCAGTACTTC. The rearrangement joins TRBV28 to TRBJ2-7; 14 positions match TRBD2. The CDR3 runs 15 residues. V shed 6 bases and J 2 bases; nucleotides not matched to a gene: 3. Germline CDR1 is MDHEN and CDR2 is SYDVKM.

At least ten counts were recorded for this clonotype. The chain combines TRBV18 with TRBJ2-2; 11 bases line up with TRBD2. The V gene end was trimmed by 5 bases and the J gene end by 3 bases; junction bases not matched to a gene: 5. Germline CDR1 reads KGHSH; CDR2 reads LQKENI. The CDR3 has 16 amino acids. The CDR3 nucleotides read TGTGCCAGCTCATCGATACTAGCGGGAGACACCGGGGAGCTGTTTTTT. This sequence encodes CASSSILAGDTGELFF.

This clonotype was counted ten times or more. V usage is TRBV29-1 and J usage is TRBJ2-6; maybe TRBD1 (8 bases). Germline values: CDR1 SQVTM, CDR2 ANQGSEA. The ends were cut back, 6 bases at V and 0 bases at J, with 12 bases in the middle. CDR3 size: 15 residues. The CDR3, as DNA: TGCAGCGTACAGGGGGGGAGCTCTGGGGCCAACGTCCTGACTTTC. It encodes CSVQGGSSGANVLTF.

At least ten counts were recorded for this clonotype. DNA for the CDR3: TGTGCCAGCAGTGATTGGACTAGCGGATGGGGCACAGATACGCAGTATTTT. This gives the protein CASSDWTSGWGTDTQYF. The rearrangement joins TRBV4-2 to TRBJ2-3, with TRBD2 identical over 10 bases. V shed 6 bases, J shed 1 base, and the junction held 10 bases outside the gene matches. The CDR3 consists of 17 residues. From germline, CDR1 is LGHNA and CDR2 YNFKEQ.

This clonotype was found many times. This sequence joins TRBV28 and TRBJ2-5, with unresolved D. Germline-derived CDR1 and CDR2 are MDHEN and SYDVKM. The CDR3 totals 13 residues. Deletions cut 2 bases from V and 3 bases from J, with 7 bases between. Written as DNA, the CDR3 is TGTGCCAGCAGTTTAGGGTCCAAAGAGACCCAGTACTTC. It codes for CASSLGSKETQYF. The complete variable domain, with remaining parts taken from reference TRBV28 and TRBJ2-5, reads DVKVTQSSRYLVKRTGEKVFLECVQDMDHENMFWYRQDPGLGLRLIYFSYDVKMKEKGDIPEGYSVSREKKERFSLILESASTNQTSMYLCASSLGSKETQYFGPGTRLLVL.

This clonotype was seen many times. This chain links TRBV4-2 with TRBJ2-7; 10 bases align to TRBD2. The germline gives CDR1 LGHNA, CDR2 YNFKEQ. The J segment lost 5 bases and the V segment lost 0 bases, leaving 13 bases of the junction unmatched. The CDR3 is 18 amino acids. In nucleotides, the CDR3 is TGTGCCAGCAGCCAAGATGACGAAGGGTCTAGCGGGAGCGACGAGCAGTACTTC. Amino acid sequence: CASSQDDEGSSGSDEQYF.

This clonotype came up a few times. The chain combines TRBV23-1 with TRBJ2-7; D is possibly TRBD1 (5 bases). TRBV23-1 is known as an ORF, though its function is uncertain. V dropped 2 bases and J dropped 3 bases, with 11 bases sitting between them. The CDR3 length is 14 residues. CDR3 in DNA: TGCGCCAGCAGTCAACACGACAGCATCTACGAGCAGTACTTC. It encodes CASSQHDSIYEQYF.

This clonotype appeared many times. This chain uses TRBV4-1 with TRBJ2-7; 9 nucleotides agree with TRBD2. There are 15 residues in the CDR3. The germline V gene has CDR1 MGHRA and CDR2 YSYEKL. V was clipped by 4 bases and J by 3 bases; unmatched bases: 7. The CDR3 DNA sequence: TGCGCCAGCAGCCTCGAAAGCGGGAGGCACTACGAGCAGTACTTC. Translation: CASSLESGRHYEQYF.